This TCR beta chain comes out of a study of metastatic and nonmetastatic thyroid tumors. Before thyroid surgery, none of the patients had received any treatment. The CDR3 runs to 13 residues. Per germline, CDR1 SGHRS and CDR2 YFSETQ. The V gene lost 3 bases and the J gene lost 8 bases, with 12 bases spanning the gap. TCRdb recomputed clones from the PCR reads via MiXCR. The sample consists of approximately 4,500 clones, approximately 35% of them appearing once. Sequencing was performed on adjacent normal tissue. The source is a male donor with papillary thyroid cancer or a benign thyroid nodule (not recorded which). Some clones in this sample may be carry-over from other donors' samples. This chain links TRBV5-1 with TRBJ2-1, with D possibly being TRBD2 (6 bases). The CDR3 region is CASSYLTGDEQFF. The CDR3 DNA reads as TGCGCCAGCAGCTACCTAACGGGGGATGAGCAGTTCTTC.